These T cell receptor beta chains were read from a single sample in a study of response to subunit inactivated influenza vaccine. One entry per CDR3 protein results from TCRdb running MiXCR on the RT-PCR reads. The sample has around 530,000 distinct CDR3 sequences; roughly 12% are singletons. Source: PBMCs from blood, taken on the day of vaccination. The receptors derive from a man aged 45-65 years who received an inactivated influenza vaccine. CDR3s include the opening cysteine and the closing phenylalanine or tryptophan. The D gene is left open where the match is weak. Clone sizes are given selectively: once, few, many, or a class where the clone is expanded.

few	TRBV7-2	TRBJ1-2	.	CASSPTARFPGYGYTF	TGTGCCAGCAGCCCGACCGCGAGGTTCCCGGGGTATGGCTACACCTTC
few	TRBV7-9	TRBJ1-2	.	CASSSTWDLYGYTF	TGTGCCAGCAGCTCCACCTGGGATCTCTATGGCTACACCTTC
few	TRBV15	TRBJ1-5	TRBD1	CATSTGTGYNQPQHF	TGTGCCACCAGCACCGGGACAGGGTACAATCAGCCCCAGCATTTT
many	TRBV5-1	TRBJ2-7	TRBD2	CASSLSSGISYEQYF	TGCGCCAGCAGCCTCTCTAGCGGCATCTCCTACGAGCAGTACTTC
few	TRBV5-1	TRBJ2-6	TRBD1	CASSLGQGIPLAGANVLTF	TGCGCCAGCAGCTTGGGACAGGGTATTCCGCTCGCTGGGGCCAACGTCCTGACTTTC
.	TRBV28	TRBJ2-7	.	CASTSRGSPSYEQYF	TGTGCCAGCACTTCACGGGGTAGCCCCTCCTACGAGCAGTACTTC
.	TRBV7-2	TRBJ2-7	TRBD2	CASSPGGGPSSYEQYF	TGTGCCAGCAGCCCCGGCGGGGGTCCCAGCTCCTACGAGCAGTACTTC
.	TRBV29-1	TRBJ2-5	TRBD1	CSAETGAAQETQYF	TGCAGCGCAGAGACAGGGGCCGCGCAAGAGACCCAGTACTTC
many	TRBV20-1	TRBJ1-4	.	CSAEGDWVNEKLFF	TGCAGTGCCGAAGGGGATTGGGTTAATGAAAAACTGTTTTTT
few	TRBV7-2	TRBJ2-7	TRBD2	CASSHGRVSSYEQYF	TGTGCCAGCAGCCACGGGAGGGTGAGCTCCTACGAGCAGTACTTC
many	TRBV5-1	TRBJ2-3	.	CASSLGTVSTDTQYF	TGCGCCAGCAGCTTGGGGACAGTTAGCACAGATACGCAGTATTTT
.	TRBV6-2/TRBV6-3	TRBJ2-7	TRBD2	CASSYSSSGGSYPLSYEQYF	TGTGCCAGCAGTTACTCATCCAGCGGGGGTTCCTACCCCCTGTCCTACGAGCAGTACTTC
many	TRBV15	TRBJ1-5	.	CATSRDPVDFSNQPQHF	TGTGCCACCAGCAGAGATCCCGTGGATTTCAGCAATCAGCCCCAGCATTTT
many	TRBV18	TRBJ2-5	.	CASSPQSGEETQYF	TGTGCCAGCTCACCTCAATCGGGGGAAGAGACCCAGTACTTC
many	TRBV27	TRBJ1-2	.	CASSLSNRVSWYGYTF	TGTGCCAGCAGTTTATCGAACCGGGTTTCTTGGTATGGCTACACCTTC
few	TRBV29-1	TRBJ2-7	.	CSVEDPTGVTYEQYF	TGCAGCGTTGAAGACCCTACGGGGGTGACCTACGAGCAGTACTTC